This T cell receptor beta chain came from a study of T cell responses to AZD1222 COVID-19 vaccine. Points from the study as a whole: There were repertoire samples only from the period after the peak T cell response. Unmutated regions of variants are reportedly targeted by nearly half of spike-specific TCRs. Increased Spike-specific TCR breadth and depth were observed after two AZD1222 doses.

V was clipped by 0 bases and J by 5 bases; unmatched bases: 8. Per the germline V gene, CDR1 is SGHNT and CDR2 is YYREEE (reference sequence). The CDR3 consists of 15 residues. Details on this clone: Antigen unknown.

The protocol was immunoSEQ multiplex PCR, while the TCRdb copy is restricted to in-frame clones and leaves out a portion. The sample has 150,000 to 200,000 clones, roughly nine tenths seen once. The origin of this receptor is an adult who received the AZD1222 COVID-19 vaccine. The rearrangement uses TRBV5-4 and TRBJ2-7; 7 bases fit TRBD2. Sequenced here: peripheral blood, sampled 28 days after the second AZD1222 dose. CDR3 loop: CASSLDGGGLNEQYF. The CDR3 DNA sequence: TGTGCCAGCAGCTTGGATGGCGGGGGTCTCAACGAGCAGTACTTC.